Sequencing of this T cell receptor beta chain was carried out in a study of T-cell reconstitution after alpha-beta-depleted transplantation in children. Comment on this clonotype: Its target is unknown.

Overall study findings and caveats: Some patients' high day-60 TCRbeta diversity was attributed to recipient cells surviving conditioning. Among T cells one year after transplant, newly produced cells accounted for most counts and diversity.

CDR1 and CDR2 (germline): LGHNA, YSLEER. V was trimmed by 0 bases and J by 7 bases, leaving 8 bases between them. The CDR3 consists of 13 residues. As it was prepared, the TCRbeta library received unique molecular identifiers. TCRdb recomputed calls from the PCR reads with MiXCR, one row per CDR3 protein. This repertoire shows around 440,000 distinct CDR3 sequences, 15% to 20% found once; its top ten account for approximately 29%. Material: PBMCs, mostly from graft donor cells, obtained 360 days after TCRalphabeta/CD19-depleted stem cell transplant. The chain uses TRBV4-3 and TRBJ2-3; D possibly corresponds to TRBD2 (6 bases). This TCR was sampled from a boy less than two years old who had a stem cell transplant for Wiskott-Aldrich syndrome, so the T cells may come from the graft donor. CDR3: CASSQEGRHTQYF. The CDR3 DNA reads as TGCGCCAGCAGCCAAGAAGGGAGGCATACGCAGTATTTT.